Shown below are 30 T cell receptor beta chains from a single sample sequenced in a study of beta chain features in type 1 diabetes. Sequencing targeted expressed TCRB transcripts, as all isolated RNA had been reverse transcribed. Produced via immunoSEQ multiplex PCR; TCRdb's table is partial and in-frame only. The table includes over 500,000 clones, less than 20% detected once. The sequenced material came from naive CD4+ T cells from blood. The receptors here all came from a man aged 18 to 29 in good health.

This clone has only a few counts. V is TRBV11-3 and J is TRBJ2-7, with D possibly TRBD1 on 5 matching bases. The CDR3 is 12 residues long. In germline, CDR1 is SGHNT, CDR2 YENEEA. The V and J ends lost 4 bases and 4 bases respectively, with 8 bases between them. CDR3 nucleotides: TGTGCCAGCAGCTCGGACACTTACGAGCAGTACTTC. Its protein product is CASSSDTYEQYF.

This clone was seen only a few times. This chain uses TRBV5-1 with TRBJ1-1, with unresolved D. The CDR3 loop spans 15 amino acids. Trimming cost V 1 base and J 2 bases, with 12 bases left between them. Germline values: CDR1 SGHRS, CDR2 YFSETQ. The CDR3 bases are TGCGCCAGCAGCTTGTTTGTGCCAGACAACACTGAAGCTTTCTTT. Translating it yields CASSLFVPDNTEAFF.

The rearrangement joins TRBV7-9 to TRBJ1-1, with unresolved D. Trimming stripped 1 base from V and 7 bases from J, with 10 bases between. Germline CDR1 and CDR2: SEHNR and FQNEAQ (reference sequence). The length of the CDR3 is 13 residues. The CDR3 spells CASSLVWRDEAFF. The DNA for the CDR3 is TGTGCCAGCAGCTTAGTTTGGAGGGATGAAGCTTTCTTT.

This clone was counted many times. The chain is built from TRBV10-3 and TRBJ1-6; D gene unclear. Between the trimmed V and J ends, which lost 1 base and 5 bases, there was a span of 3 bases. CDR3 length: 13 amino acids. Germline assignment: CDR1 ENHRY and CDR2 SYGVKD. DNA of the CDR3: TGTGCCATCAGTGAGTTGGATAATTCACCCCTCCACTTT. Translating it yields CAISELDNSPLHF.

This rearrangement joins TRBV5-6 to TRBJ1-5; TRBD1 agrees at 7 bases. This CDR3 spans 14 amino acids. Trimming took 3 bases from V and 4 from J; bases not matched to a gene: 4. In germline, CDR1 is SGHDT, CDR2 YYEEEE. The CDR3 DNA follows: TGTGCCAGCAGCTCCGACAGGGAGAATCAGCCCCAGCATTTT. It yields the protein CASSSDRENQPQHF.

The chain has TRBV29-1 and TRBJ2-4, with D tentatively TRBD1 (6 bases). The CDR3 contains 13 residues. Germline V gene data show CDR1 as SQVTM and CDR2 as ANQGSEA. Trimming cost V 3 bases and J 15 bases, with 21 bases left between them. CDR3: CSVEAGVVRYRYF. In DNA form, the CDR3 reads TGCAGCGTTGAGGCAGGGGTGGTACGTTACCGGTACTTC.

This clone was seen more than once but under ten times. The V and J genes are TRBV5-4 and TRBJ2-5; tentatively, D is TRBD2 (5 bases). The CDR3 contains 13 residues. The germline CDR1 and CDR2 sequences are SGHNT and YYREEE (reference sequence). Trimming left V 4 bases short and J 4 bases short, with 11 bases between. The CDR3 coding sequence is TGTGCCAGCAGCACGGACTTCCTAGAGACCCAGTACTTC. It codes for CASSTDFLETQYF.

This clone has more than one count but fewer than ten. As DNA, the CDR3 is TGTGCCAGCAGTCTAAGCAGGGGGTACGGGGACATTCAGTACTTC. Translated: CASSLSRGYGDIQYF. The J gene is TRBJ2-4, the V gene TRBV28; TRBD1 agrees at 7 bases. Germline V gene sequence: CDR1 MDHEN, CDR2 SYDVKM. V lost 5 bases to trimming and J lost 8 bases; unmatched junction nucleotides: 12. There are 15 residues in the CDR3. Using reference TRBV28 and TRBJ2-4 for the parts outside the CDR3, the full variable domain is DVKVTQSSRYLVKRTGEKVFLECVQDMDHENMFWYRQDPGLGLRLIYFSYDVKMKEKGDIPEGYSVSREKKERFSLILESASTNQTSMYLCASSLSRGYGDIQYFGAGTRLSVL.

There are a few counts of this clone. The chain carries TRBV7-9 and TRBJ2-4; a weak D match, TRBD2 (5 bases). This CDR3 is built from 16 residues. Germline V CDR1 and CDR2: SEHNR, FQNEAQ (reference sequence). Trimming left V 0 bases short and J 1 base short, with 10 bases between. The CDR3, as DNA: TGTGCCAGCAGCTTAGCTGGGGAGAGGGCCAAAAACATTCAGTACTTC. Protein: CASSLAGERAKNIQYF.

The chain uses TRBV18 and TRBJ1-6; TRBD1 is a possible D gene (6 bases). The germline gives CDR1 KGHSH, CDR2 LQKENI. V lost 3 bases to trimming and J lost 7 bases, with 16 bases between them. This CDR3 spans 16 amino acids. CDR3 loop: CASSPISGQLNSPLHF. In DNA form, the CDR3 reads TGTGCCAGCTCACCTATATCCGGACAGCTCAATTCACCCCTCCACTTT.

The gene calls are TRBV29-1 and TRBJ1-5; TRBD1 matches at 10 bases. In germline, CDR1 is SQVTM, CDR2 ANQGSEA. With 4 bases clipped from V and 5 bases from J, the junction kept 8 bases outside the gene matches. The CDR3 contains 15 residues. In DNA form, the CDR3 reads TGCAGCGTTGCTTCCGCGACAGGGGGCGATCAGCCCCAGCATTTT. Encoded protein: CSVASATGGDQPQHF.

The CDR3 spells CASSQEWAMNTEAFF. The CDR3 region has the DNA TGTGCCAGCAGCCAAGAGTGGGCGATGAACACTGAAGCTTTCTTT. This chain joins TRBV4-2 and TRBJ1-1; D ambiguous. V was clipped by 0 bases and J by 0 bases, with 8 bases between them. The germline V gene encodes CDR1 LGHNA and CDR2 YNFKEQ. This CDR3 region has 15 residues.

This clone was detected only a few times. V and J are TRBV9 and TRBJ2-6; D uncertain. The germline V gene encodes CDR1 SGDLS and CDR2 YYNGEE. Trimming took off 4 bases at V and 0 bases at J, with 8 bases between the two ends. CDR3 length equals 15 residues. CDR3 loop: CASSSSFSGANVLTF. The CDR3 region has the DNA TGTGCCAGCAGCTCCTCGTTCTCTGGGGCCAACGTCCTGACTTTC.

The chain employs TRBV9 and TRBJ2-5, with a weak D call TRBD1 (5 bases). The length of the CDR3 is 15 residues. Trimming took 0 bases from V and 5 from J, leaving 14 bases between them. Per the germline V gene, CDR1 is SGDLS and CDR2 is YYNGEE. The CDR3 DNA is TGTGCCAGCAGCGTAGAACCCCAGGGCCCGGAGACCCAGTACTTC. It encodes CASSVEPQGPETQYF.

This sequence joins TRBV27 and TRBJ2-7; D gene unclear. V was pared by 0 bases and J by 1 base, with 13 bases between. There are 16 residues in the CDR3. The V gene's germline CDR1 is MNHEY and CDR2 SMNVEV (reference sequence). This chain's CDR3 is CASSLSLTKPSYEQYF. The CDR3 DNA follows: TGTGCCAGCAGTTTATCTCTGACAAAACCTTCCTACGAGCAGTACTTC.

This rearrangement joins TRBV5-1 to TRBJ2-3; 10 nucleotides agree with TRBD2. V dropped 0 bases and J dropped 4; count of bases not matched to a gene: 23. Germline values: CDR1 SGHRS, CDR2 YFSETQ. The CDR3 covers 22 residues. The CDR3: CASSLVYGSFGRSGRAADTQYF. CDR3 coding DNA: TGCGCCAGCAGCTTGGTTTACGGATCCTTTGGGCGAAGCGGGAGGGCCGCAGATACGCAGTATTTT.

This clone showed up just a few times. The genes are TRBV11-2 and TRBJ1-4; D is uncertain. CDR1 SGHAT and CDR2 FQNNGV come from the germline V gene. V lost 8 bases and J 7 bases, leaving 17 bases between the germline ends. This CDR3 contains 14 residues. The CDR3 nucleotides are TGTGCCAGCGCCATTATTAAAAGCCCTGAAAAACTGTTTTTT. Encoded protein: CASAIIKSPEKLFF.

This clone was detected only a few times. The chain recombines TRBV10-3 with TRBJ2-6; D is ambiguous. CDR1 ENHRY and CDR2 SYGVKD come from the germline V gene. Trimming took 0 bases from V and 0 from J, leaving 9 bases between them. This CDR3 has 17 amino acids. The CDR3 bases are TGTGCCATCAGTGAGTCGAAATCTCTCTCTGGGGCCAACGTCCTGACTTTC. Translation gives CAISESKSLSGANVLTF.

CDR3: CASSLGAESNEQFF. As DNA, the CDR3 is TGCGCCAGCAGCTTAGGAGCGGAATCAAATGAGCAGTTCTTC. The rearrangement joins TRBV5-1 to TRBJ2-1; D may be TRBD2 (5 bases). Germline V gives CDR1 SGHRS, CDR2 YFSETQ. V lost 2 bases and J 7 bases, leaving 13 bases between the germline ends. CDR3 size: 14 residues.

The chain combines TRBV29-1 with TRBJ1-2; D not resolved. The CDR3 has 11 amino acids. Trimming pared 7 bases from V and 5 bases from J, leaving 11 bases between. The germline gives CDR1 SQVTM, CDR2 ANQGSEA. The CDR3 protein is CSGHLGYGYTF. CDR3 in DNA: TGCAGCGGCCATTTAGGGTATGGCTACACCTTC.

The chain employs TRBV21-1 and TRBJ2-1; no DNA check was done on the table's D call, TRBD2. TRBV21-1 is annotated as a pseudogene. The CDR3 runs 14 residues. CDR3 protein: CASSNLSRGSEQFF. CDR3 nucleotide sequence: TGTGCCAGCAGCAACCTATCTCGTGGGAGTGAGCAGTTCTTC.

This clone was counted only a few times. The chain uses TRBV14 and TRBJ1-2; 8 bases map to TRBD1. The CDR3 is made up of 14 amino acids. After removal of 4 bases from V and 4 bases from J, the junction contained 5 bases not matched to a gene. The V gene's germline CDR1 is SGHDN and CDR2 FVKESK. CDR3 amino acids: CASSPDRGSYGYTF. CDR3 DNA sequence: TGTGCCAGCAGCCCCGACAGGGGTTCCTATGGCTACACCTTC.

This clone was seen a few times. The rearrangement links TRBV9 to TRBJ2-4, with D perhaps assigned TRBD1 or TRBD2 (6 bases each). V lost 3 bases and J 7 bases, leaving 14 bases between the germline ends. The CDR3 length is 14 residues. Germline-derived CDR1 and CDR2 are SGDLS and YYNGEE. CDR3 amino acids: CASSARGQGNIQYF. The CDR3, as DNA: TGTGCCAGCAGCGCTCGGGGGCAGGGGAACATTCAGTACTTC.

V and J are TRBV30 and TRBJ1-1, with D uncertain. Trimming cost V 4 bases and J 8 bases, with 8 bases left between them. The CDR3 consists of 10 residues. The germline V gene has CDR1 GTSNPN and CDR2 SVGIG (reference sequence). CDR3 DNA: TGTGCCTGGAAAAGGGAGGAAGCTTTCTTT. Its translation is CAWKREEAFF. The whole variable domain, filled in from reference TRBV30 and TRBJ1-1, reads SQTIHQWPATLVQPVGSPLSLECTVEGTSNPNLYWYRQAAGRGLQLLFYSVGIGQISSEVPQNLSASRPQDRQFILSSKKLLLSDSGFYLCAWKREEAFFGQGTRLTVV.

The chain joins TRBV28 to TRBJ1-6; 10 bases are a match to TRBD1. From germline, CDR1 is MDHEN and CDR2 SYDVKM. The CDR3 totals 14 residues. The trim removed 3 bases at V and 13 bases at J, leaving 6 bases unmatched. DNA for the CDR3: TGTGCCAGCAGTTTGGGAGGGACAGGGGTTCCCCTCCACTTT. Amino acids: CASSLGGTGVPLHF.

The CDR3 DNA reads as TGTGCCAGCAGTTACAGATTCATGAACACTGAAGCTTTCTTT. This encodes CASSYRFMNTEAFF. This chain links TRBV6-5 with TRBJ1-1; D unclear. The CDR3 loop spans 14 amino acids. Germline CDR1 is MNHEY and CDR2 is SVGAGI. Trimming stripped 2 bases from V and 0 bases from J, with 7 bases between.

This clone was recorded a few times. The J gene is TRBJ1-1, the V gene TRBV19; TRBD1 matches 7 bases. The CDR3 totals 13 residues. Germline CDR1 is LNHDA and CDR2 is SQIVND (reference sequence). V trimming: 6 bases; J trimming: 1 base; junction bases outside the gene matches: 2. The CDR3 sequence: CASRQGRNTEAFF. In nucleotides, the CDR3 is TGTGCCAGTAGACAGGGGAGGAACACTGAAGCTTTCTTT.

This clone occurred a few times. This chain uses TRBV7-2 with TRBJ2-6; D perhaps matches TRBD2 (5 bases). Germline CDR1 SGHTA, CDR2 FQGNSA. V was trimmed by 5 bases and J by 3 bases, leaving 8 bases between them. The CDR3 is made up of 14 amino acids. CDR3 region: CASSRGGGANVLTF. The CDR3, as DNA: TGTGCCAGCAGCCGAGGAGGTGGGGCCAACGTCCTGACTTTC.

The chain combines TRBV7-2 with TRBJ2-3; TRBD2 agrees at 7 bases. Germline V gives CDR1 SGHTA, CDR2 FQGNSA. J lost 6 bases, V lost 10 bases, and 16 bases had no gene match. The CDR3 runs to 15 residues. CDR3 amino acids: CAMASGGGPGDTQYF. In DNA, the CDR3 is TGTGCCATGGCGTCTGGGGGAGGGCCGGGCGATACGCAGTATTTT. Together with reference TRBV7-2 and TRBJ2-3, the CDR3 gives the full variable domain: GAGVSQSPSNKVTEKGKDVELRCDPISGHTALYWYRQSLGQGLEFLIYFQGNSAPDKSGLPSDRFSAERTGGSVSTLTIQRTQQEDSAVYLCAMASGGGPGDTQYFGPGTRLTVL.

This clone was seen more than once but under ten times. The rearrangement joins TRBV28 to TRBJ1-1; D not certain. The ends were cut back, 8 bases at V and 0 bases at J, with 19 bases in the middle. Germline V gene data show CDR1 as MDHEN and CDR2 as SYDVKM. The CDR3 runs 16 residues. This chain's CDR3 is CASRESAGRMNTEAFF. DNA for the CDR3: TGTGCCAGCCGAGAATCGGCCGGGCGGATGAACACTGAAGCTTTCTTT.